The sequence of this TCR beta chain was determined in a study of post-analysis software for immune sequencing data. Many counts were recorded for this clonotype. No antigen is known for it. This CDR3 region has 13 residues. Per germline, CDR1 SGHTA and CDR2 FQGTGA. The V end lost 4 bases, the J end lost 2 bases, and 8 bases lay between the germline ends. Study-level results: Higher frequency in patients than in controls was seen for a handful of TRBV segments, with TRBV5-6, TRBV5-1 and TRBV20-1 among them.

Incorporated into the TCR beta cDNA libraries were unique molecular identifiers, which served to reduce PCR and sequencing biases. TCRdb recomputed calls from the PCR reads with MiXCR, one row per CDR3 protein. The sample holds roughly 410,000 distinct CDR3 sequences; around a third are singletons and the top ten take roughly 13%. This receptor was identified in a girl between 5 and 17 years old with multiple sclerosis. The sample comprised blood. The chain has TRBV7-3 and TRBJ1-1, with D possibly matching TRBD1 (6 bases). CDR3 sequence: CASSSDSNTEAFF. For the CDR3, the DNA is TGTGCCAGCAGCTCGGACAGCAACACTGAAGCTTTCTTT.